Listed below are T cell receptor beta chains from one sample, sequenced in a study of T cell responses to AZD1222 COVID-19 vaccine. The table came from immunoSEQ multiplex PCR; TCRdb's copy has only in-frame clones and leaves some out. Of roughly 140,000 clones in the sample, about 91% were seen once. The sequencing used peripheral blood, collected on day 0 of MenACWY control vaccination. These receptors all come from an adult in good health. Both conserved end residues are part of each CDR3. The order of the fields is CDR3 protein, CDR3 DNA, V gene, J gene, D gene, clone size. D genes are given only for firm matches. Expanded clones get a size class; other rows say once, few or many, or leave the size out.

CASSVARQGAHFTEAFF	TGTGCCAGCAGCGTAGCTCGGCAGGGGGCCCATTTCACTGAAGCTTTCTTT	TRBV9	TRBJ1-1	TRBD1	.
CASGTLQGRGGYTF	TGTGCCAGCGGCACTTTACAGGGGCGTGGTGGCTACACCTTC	TRBV9	TRBJ1-2	TRBD1	.
CATKSSHGGEKLFF	TGTGCCACCAAAAGTTCCCATGGAGGCGAAAAACTGTTTTTT	TRBV19	TRBJ1-4	.	.
CASSLVSGADYGYTF	TGTGCCAGCAGCTTAGTTTCAGGGGCCGACTATGGCTACACCTTC	TRBV7-9	TRBJ1-2	.	once
CAISDRHYGYTF	TGTGCCATCAGTGATCGGCACTATGGCTACACCTTC	TRBV10-3	TRBJ1-2	.	.
CASSLIGLGDTGELFF	TGTGCCAGCAGCTTAATCGGCCTCGGGGACACCGGGGAGCTGTTTTTT	TRBV7-8	TRBJ2-2	.	.
CATSRDGGSSYNEQFF	TGTGCCACCAGCAGAGATGGTGGGAGCTCCTACAATGAGCAGTTCTTC	TRBV15	TRBJ2-1	.	.
CASSPQIRGQGGTYEQYF	TGTGCCAGCAGCCCCCAAATACGGGGACAGGGGGGGACCTACGAGCAGTACTTC	TRBV9	TRBJ2-7	TRBD1	.
CASSQAGGNQPQHF	TGCGCCAGCAGCCAGGCGGGGGGGAATCAGCCCCAGCATTTT	TRBV5-1	TRBJ1-5	.	.
CASSISATNEKLFF	TGTGCCAGTAGTATAAGTGCAACTAATGAAAAACTGTTTTTT	TRBV19	TRBJ1-4	.	.
CASRPLQGSGRVNEQFF	TGTGCCAGCAGACCCCTCCAGGGTAGCGGGAGGGTCAATGAGCAGTTCTTC	TRBV7-8	TRBJ2-1	TRBD2	.
CASSLVASGRAGELFF	TGCGCCAGCAGCTTGGTGGCTAGCGGGAGGGCCGGGGAGCTGTTTTTT	TRBV5-1	TRBJ2-2	TRBD2	.
CASSLSGTSHGYTF	TGTGCCAGCAGTCTCTCGGGGACATCGCATGGCTACACCTTC	TRBV2	TRBJ1-2	.	few
CASSQGVLGGVNEKLFF	TGTGCCAGCAGCCAGGGGGTCTTAGGGGGCGTTAATGAAAAACTGTTTTTT	TRBV3-1/TRBV3-2	TRBJ1-4	TRBD1	.
CASSLMGLAGAEQFF	TGTGCCAGCAGCTTGATGGGACTAGCGGGGGCCGAGCAGTTCTTC	TRBV5-4	TRBJ2-1	TRBD2	.
CAWSPRETQYF	TGTGCCTGGAGTCCTCGGGAGACCCAGTACTTC	TRBV30	TRBJ2-5	.	.
CAWSGAGATDTQYF	TGTGCCTGGAGTGGAGCGGGGGCCACAGATACGCAGTATTTT	TRBV30	TRBJ2-3	TRBD2	.
CASSQDNRGNQPQHF	TGCGCCAGCAGCCAAGATAACAGGGGCAATCAGCCCCAGCATTTT	TRBV4-3	TRBJ1-5	.	.
CASSILGTGGREKLFF	TGTGCCAGTAGTATTCTCGGAACAGGGGGCCGCGAAAAACTGTTTTTT	TRBV19	TRBJ1-4	TRBD1	.
CASSYSPSGNQPQHF	TGTGCCAGCAGTTACTCACCTTCGGGAAATCAGCCCCAGCATTTT	TRBV6-2/TRBV6-3	TRBJ1-5	.	.
CASSPRGSGSYEQYF	TGCGCCAGCAGCCCCCGGGGTAGCGGGTCCTACGAGCAGTACTTC	TRBV4-1	TRBJ2-7	TRBD2	.
CASSLTLVNTEAFF	TGTGCCAGCAGTTTGACGCTAGTGAACACTGAAGCTTTCTTT	TRBV27	TRBJ1-1	.	.
CASSLEVDQPQHF	TGCGCCAGCAGCCTAGAAGTCGATCAGCCCCAGCATTTT	TRBV4-1	TRBJ1-5	.	.
CASSLVGQGTSTDTQYF	TGCGCCAGCAGCTTGGTCGGACAGGGGACTAGCACAGATACGCAGTATTTT	TRBV5-1	TRBJ2-3	TRBD1	.
CASSQEIWYGTDTQYF	TGCGCCAGCAGCCAAGAGATCTGGTACGGCACAGATACGCAGTATTTT	TRBV4-3	TRBJ2-3	.	.
CASSAGTSGRAGEQYF	TGTGCCAGCAGTGCCGGGACTAGCGGGAGGGCTGGCGAGCAGTACTTC	TRBV6-1	TRBJ2-7	TRBD2	once
CAIKTGSGQYGYTF	TGTGCCATCAAAACGGGGTCGGGGCAGTATGGCTACACCTTC	TRBV10-3	TRBJ1-2	.	.
CASSLGNIAEAFF	TGTGCCAGCAGCTTGGGCAACATCGCTGAAGCTTTCTTT	TRBV7-3	TRBJ1-1	.	.
CASSPVLQSGRASYQFF	TGTGCCAGCTCACCGGTCCTACAGAGCGGGAGGGCCTCGTACCAGTTCTTC	TRBV18	TRBJ2-1	TRBD2	.
CASSLGSGGNQPQHF	TGCGCCAGCAGCTTGGGGTCTGGGGGGAATCAGCCCCAGCATTTT	TRBV5-1	TRBJ1-5	.	.
CASSSTGTSGFNEQFF	TGTGCCAGCAGCTCGACCGGGACTAGCGGGTTTAATGAGCAGTTCTTC	TRBV7-3	TRBJ2-1	TRBD2	.
CAISVSGLAGSYNEQFF	TGTGCCATCAGTGTTTCGGGACTAGCGGGGAGTTACAATGAGCAGTTCTTC	TRBV10-3	TRBJ2-1	TRBD2	.
CAWSRQGRDEQYF	TGTGCCTGGAGTAGGCAGGGGAGGGACGAGCAGTACTTC	TRBV30	TRBJ2-7	.	.
CASSLMQYGTGETQYF	TGTGCCAGCAGCTTAATGCAGTACGGGACTGGAGAGACCCAGTACTTC	TRBV7-6	TRBJ2-5	.	.
CASTGETYNEQFF	TGTGCCAGTACAGGGGAGACTTACAATGAGCAGTTCTTC	TRBV12-3/TRBV12-4	TRBJ2-1	TRBD1	.
CASSPNRGAEAFF	TGTGCTAGCAGCCCAAACCGCGGGGCTGAAGCTTTCTTT	TRBV7-7	TRBJ1-1	.	.
CASSVDSRSGGYTF	TGTGCCAGCAGCGTAGATTCTCGATCGGGAGGCTACACCTTC	TRBV9	TRBJ1-2	.	few
CASNRGGSGANVLTF	TGTGCCAGCAACCGCGGGGGCTCTGGGGCCAACGTCCTGACTTTC	TRBV7-2	TRBJ2-6	TRBD2	.
CASSRTGAMNTEAFF	TGCGCCAGCAGCCGAACAGGGGCAATGAACACTGAAGCTTTCTTT	TRBV5-1	TRBJ1-1	TRBD1	.
CAISDQGPDSNQPQHF	TGTGCCATCAGTGACCAGGGCCCTGATAGCAATCAGCCCCAGCATTTT	TRBV10-3	TRBJ1-5	.	.
CATSDSRFQYF	TGTGCCACCAGTGACTCCAGATTTCAGTACTTC	TRBV24-1	TRBJ2-7	.	.
CAIRSDRGNEKLFF	TGTGCCATCAGATCGGACAGGGGAAATGAAAAACTGTTTTTT	TRBV10-3	TRBJ1-4	TRBD1	.